Shown below are 26 T cell receptor beta chains from a single sample sequenced in a study of cytomegalovirus exposure and HLA in healthy donors. The PCR was carried out with 60 Vbeta primers and 13 Jbeta primers. Produced via immunoSEQ multiplex PCR; TCRdb's table is partial and in-frame only. The table shows under 250,000 clones, with roughly 78% occurring only once. The sequenced sample consisted of PBMCs. These receptors were collected from a boy between 10 and 17 years old in good health and CMV-seronegative.

The chain combines TRBV30 with TRBJ2-7; 10 nucleotides align to TRBD2. The CDR3 covers 12 residues. The V gene's germline CDR1 is GTSNPN and CDR2 SVGIG (reference sequence). Trimming took 2 bases from V and 9 from J; bases not matched to a gene: 4. In nucleotides, the CDR3 is TGTGCCTGGAGTAGAGTAGCGGGGGGGCAGTACTTC. Protein sequence: CAWSRVAGGQYF.

J is TRBJ2-7 and V is TRBV4-1; 8 positions match TRBD1. Germline V lookup: CDR1 MGHRA, CDR2 YSYEKL. The CDR3 covers 15 residues. V lost 2 bases, J lost 7 bases, and 10 bases stayed unmatched. The CDR3 sequence is CASSQKGDRQTEQYF. CDR3 nucleotides: TGCGCCAGCAGCCAAAAAGGGGACAGGCAGACGGAGCAGTACTTC.

The chain carries TRBV19 and TRBJ2-5, with 7 nucleotides matching TRBD2. There are 14 residues in the CDR3. The germline gives CDR1 LNHDA, CDR2 SQIVND (reference sequence). The ends lost 5 bases at V and 7 bases at J; junction bases unmatched: 10. The CDR3 DNA sequence: TGTGCCAGTAGTTCCTCCCGGACTAGAGGGACCCAGTACTTC. This encodes CASSSSRTRGTQYF.

The CDR3 DNA reads as TGTGCCAGCTCTCTGGGAGAGAACACCGGGGAGCTGTTTTTT. As protein: CASSLGENTGELFF. The chain carries TRBV5-5 and TRBJ2-2; D possibly corresponds to TRBD2 (5 bases). The V gene lost 7 bases and the J gene lost 1 base, with 11 bases spanning the gap. The CDR3 totals 14 residues. Germline lookup yields CDR1 SGHKS and CDR2 YYEKEE (reference sequence).

V usage is TRBV4-1 and J usage is TRBJ2-2, with TRBD2 identical over 8 bases. The germline gives CDR1 MGHRA, CDR2 YSYEKL. The CDR3 sequence is 16 residues long. Losses at the gene ends were 2 bases for V and 4 bases for J; bases not matched to a gene: 6. CDR3 residues: CASSQSGLAGTGELFF. CDR3 nucleotide sequence: TGCGCCAGCAGCCAATCAGGACTAGCAGGCACCGGGGAGCTGTTTTTT.

The chain links TRBV2 to TRBJ2-3, with 7 nucleotides matching TRBD2. Germline assignment: CDR1 SNHLY and CDR2 FYNNEI. V lost 5 bases to trimming and J lost 0 bases; unmatched junction nucleotides: 5. There are 15 residues in the CDR3. The DNA for the CDR3 is TGTGCCAGCAGTTCGGTGCGGGGGAGCACAGATACGCAGTATTTT. It specifies CASSSVRGSTDTQYF.

This chain uses TRBV6-6 with TRBJ2-7; TRBD1 matches at 8 bases. V lost 4 bases and J lost 13; bases outside the gene matches: 6. This CDR3 comprises 11 residues. The germline V gene has CDR1 MNHNY and CDR2 SVGAGI (reference sequence). Written as DNA, the CDR3 is TGTGCCAGCAGTTTGGGACAGGAAAAATACTTC. Translated, it gives CASSLGQEKYF.

The chain joins TRBV6-5 to TRBJ1-2; D is perhaps TRBD1 (6 bases). The CDR3 is made up of 15 amino acids. Germline V gene sequence: CDR1 MNHEY, CDR2 SVGAGI. V lost 5 bases and J lost 4, with 17 bases in between. The CDR3 DNA is TGTGCCAGCAGTGGTCCGGACAGCAGCCTCTATGGCTACACCTTC. Protein product: CASSGPDSSLYGYTF.

This chain links TRBV5-4 with TRBJ2-1, with TRBD2 matching over 10 bases. V dropped 6 bases and J dropped 0; count of bases not matched to a gene: 9. Germline V gene lookup returns CDR1 SGHNT and CDR2 YYREEE (reference sequence). The CDR3 sequence is 17 residues long. CDR3 in amino acids: CASTGGIAGGSYNEQFF. CDR3 coding DNA: TGTGCCAGCACCGGAGGGATAGCGGGAGGCTCCTACAATGAGCAGTTCTTC.

The CDR3 here is CASSIFGLPHTDTQYF. DNA for the CDR3: TGTGCCAGTAGTATCTTCGGACTACCCCACACAGATACGCAGTATTTT. The chain joins TRBV19 to TRBJ2-3; tentative D call: TRBD2 (6 bases). V was pared by 3 bases and J by 2 bases, with 15 bases between. CDR1 is LNHDA and CDR2 is SQIVND in the germline V gene (reference sequence). The CDR3 is 16 amino acids.

V gene TRBV19 combines with J gene TRBJ1-2, with D perhaps TRBD1 (6 bases). Trimming removed 5 bases at V and 5 bases at J, with 15 bases between. Germline-derived CDR1 and CDR2 are LNHDA and SQIVND (reference sequence). The CDR3 sequence is 14 residues long. CDR3 bases: TGTGCCAGTAGTGCAATCAGGGGCGAATATGGCTACACCTTC. Translation: CASSAIRGEYGYTF.

The chain uses TRBV19 and TRBJ2-7; TRBD1 matches 8 bases. Germline CDR1 reads LNHDA; CDR2 reads SQIVND (reference sequence). The CDR3 covers 14 residues. Unmatched junction bases numbered 8, after V lost 5 bases and J lost 5 bases. The chain's CDR3 is CASSPTGAGHEQYF. The CDR3 DNA reads TGTGCCAGTAGTCCGACAGGGGCGGGCCACGAGCAGTACTTC.

This chain connects TRBV10-3 to TRBJ2-7, with D uncertain. The length of the CDR3 is 14 residues. The V gene's germline CDR1 is ENHRY and CDR2 SYGVKD. V lost 6 bases and J 3 bases, leaving 15 bases between the germline ends. CDR3 DNA sequence: TGTGCCATCAGGAAGCAGGATCCCCTCTACGAGCAGTACTTC. Its translation is CAIRKQDPLYEQYF.

This sequence joins TRBV11-3 and TRBJ2-6; perhaps TRBD2 as D (5 bases). The CDR3 spans 15 residues. V dropped 5 bases and J dropped 1 base, with 9 bases sitting between them. Germline V gene lookup returns CDR1 SGHNT and CDR2 YENEEA. CDR3 in DNA: TGTGCCAGCAGCCGGGATTCGTCTGGGGCCAACGTCCTGACTTTC. Encoded protein: CASSRDSSGANVLTF.

The chain couples TRBV7-2 to TRBJ2-1; unclear D gene. CDR3 length: 15 residues. Germline V lookup: CDR1 SGHTA, CDR2 FQGNSA. The V end was cut by 3 bases, the J end by 5 bases, with 14 bases between. The CDR3 here is CASSLEMNAHNEQFF. CDR3 DNA: TGTGCCAGCAGCTTGGAGATGAACGCGCACAATGAGCAGTTCTTC. The full variable domain, rest sourced from reference TRBV7-2 and TRBJ2-1, is GAGVSQSPSNKVTEKGKDVELRCDPISGHTALYWYRQSLGQGLEFLIYFQGNSAPDKSGLPSDRFSAERTGGSVSTLTIQRTQQEDSAVYLCASSLEMNAHNEQFFGPGTRLTVL.

The genes are TRBV7-2 and TRBJ2-7; TRBD1 is a possible D gene (6 bases). V shed 2 bases and J shed 3 bases, with 17 bases lying between them. CDR1 is SGHTA and CDR2 is FQGNSA in the germline V gene. The CDR3 consists of 16 residues. The CDR3 loop is CASSLSIWQGYYEQYF. CDR3 in DNA: TGTGCCAGCAGCTTAAGTATTTGGCAGGGGTACTACGAGCAGTACTTC.

This rearrangement joins TRBV5-1 to TRBJ1-2; 8 bases map to TRBD1. The V gene's germline CDR1 is SGHRS and CDR2 YFSETQ. The CDR3 extends over 14 amino acids. V shed 4 bases, J shed 4 bases, and the junction held 6 bases outside the gene matches. CDR3 protein: CASSAGQGLYGYTF. The CDR3 region has the DNA TGCGCCAGCAGCGCAGGACAGGGACTCTATGGCTACACCTTC.

V usage is TRBV2 and J usage is TRBJ2-2; no reliable D call. This CDR3 is 15 amino acids long. Germline CDR1 is SNHLY and CDR2 is FYNNEI. V lost 4 bases and J 9 bases, leaving 18 bases between the germline ends. For the CDR3, the DNA is TGTGCCAGCAGTGGTGATACTACCTTCCCCCGGGAGCTGTTTTTT. Amino acids: CASSGDTTFPRELFF.

The chain has TRBV6-5 and TRBJ1-1; D possibly corresponds to TRBD1 (5 bases). V lost 0 bases and J 3 bases, leaving 8 bases between the germline ends. From germline, CDR1 is MNHEY and CDR2 SVGAGI. CDR3 length equals 14 residues. The CDR3 region is CASSYSGAHTEAFF. The CDR3 DNA reads as TGTGCCAGCAGTTACTCAGGGGCCCACACTGAAGCTTTCTTT.

This clone came up once. The chain combines TRBV27 with TRBJ2-7, with 9 bases lining up with TRBD1. The CDR3 loop spans 17 amino acids. V gave up 6 bases and J gave up 0 bases; unmatched junction bases: 12. Germline loops: CDR1 MNHEY, CDR2 SMNVEV (reference sequence). This chain's CDR3 is CASSSREQGAFSYEQYF. The CDR3 DNA follows: TGTGCCAGCAGCTCTCGGGAACAGGGGGCCTTCTCCTACGAGCAGTACTTC.

The chain couples TRBV11-2 to TRBJ2-3, with D perhaps matching TRBD1 (6 bases). This CDR3 has 15 amino acids. The germline gives CDR1 SGHAT, CDR2 FQNNGV. V was shortened by 1 base and J by 6 bases, with 14 bases between the two germline ends. CDR3 nucleotides: TGTGCCAGCAGCTTAGGAGGGGGACCGTTGGATACGCAGTATTTT. It specifies CASSLGGGPLDTQYF.

The chain recombines TRBV18 with TRBJ1-1; D is ambiguous. This CDR3 has 14 amino acids. CDR1 and CDR2 from the germline V gene are KGHSH and LQKENI. V dropped 2 bases and J dropped 4 bases, with 11 bases sitting between them. DNA for the CDR3: TGTGCCAGCTCACCAGATATTTCGGGCACTGAAGCTTTCTTT. This codes for CASSPDISGTEAFF.

This clone was counted between two and nine times. The rearrangement joins TRBV10-1 to TRBJ1-1; no clear D gene. CDR3 length equals 13 residues. Germline CDR1 is WNHNN and CDR2 is SYGVQD (reference sequence). With 4 bases removed from V and 3 bases from J, the gap between germline ends came to 9 bases. The CDR3 coding sequence is TGCGCCAGCAGTGTGCACAGATACACTGAAGCTTTCTTT. It encodes CASSVHRYTEAFF.

The chain couples TRBV10-1 to TRBJ2-7; 8 bases line up with TRBD2. CDR3 length: 14 amino acids. The germline V gene has CDR1 WNHNN and CDR2 SYGVQD (reference sequence). The junction had 6 bases not matched to a gene; V was cut back by 5 bases and J by 3 bases. The CDR3 is CASSPFGRDYEQYF. CDR3 sequence (DNA): TGCGCCAGCAGTCCATTCGGGAGGGACTACGAGCAGTACTTC.

The J gene is TRBJ2-7, the V gene TRBV9; 11 bases agree with TRBD2. The CDR3 extends over 15 amino acids. Losses at the gene ends were 4 bases for V and 7 bases for J; bases not matched to a gene: 10. Germline V gene sequence: CDR1 SGDLS, CDR2 YYNGEE. CDR3 bases: TGTGCCAGCAGCACTACTAGCGGGGGCTTCGGTGAGCAGTACTTC. Amino acids: CASSTTSGGFGEQYF.

This clone was detected once. V usage is TRBV7-3 and J usage is TRBJ1-5, with a weak D call TRBD1 (5 bases). The CDR3 totals 14 residues. V was pared by 1 base and J by 6 bases, with 10 bases between. Germline V gene lookup returns CDR1 SGHTA and CDR2 FQGTGA. In DNA, the CDR3 is TGTGCCAGCAGCTTAATACCCACAGGTCAGCCCCAGCATTTT. Translated: CASSLIPTGQPQHF.